This passage covers 25 T cell receptor beta chains from one sample sequenced in a study of shared clonotypes between healthy human individuals. Clones were read by immunoSEQ multiplex PCR, and TCRdb kept only the in-frame ones, dropping some. There are about 1.5 million clones in the sample; 98% occur only once, and roughly 0.4% lies in the top ten. Sequenced input: naive CD4+ T cells sorted from blood. Subset here: CD45RA+ positively selected. These TCRs come from a man younger than 45 in good health.

The chain joins TRBV5-5 to TRBJ1-2; D not certain. Germline loops: CDR1 SGHKS, CDR2 YYEKEE (reference sequence). This CDR3 is 13 amino acids long. V was shortened by 2 bases and J by 0 bases, with 5 bases between the two germline ends. The CDR3 DNA is TGTGCCAGCAGCTTCGCAGCTAACTATGGCTACACCTTC. Residues: CASSFAANYGYTF.

CDR3 region: CASSSARAQGRYEQYF. The CDR3 DNA reads TGTGCCAGCAGCTCCGCCCGGGCGCAGGGCCGATACGAGCAGTACTTC. This sequence joins TRBV28 and TRBJ2-7; a weak D match, TRBD1 (5 bases). CDR1 MDHEN and CDR2 SYDVKM come from the germline V gene. Trimming left V 6 bases short and J 4 bases short, with 22 bases between. This CDR3 spans 16 amino acids. Drawing the rest from reference TRBV28 and TRBJ2-7, the complete variable domain is DVKVTQSSRYLVKRTGEKVFLECVQDMDHENMFWYRQDPGLGLRLIYFSYDVKMKEKGDIPEGYSVSREKKERFSLILESASTNQTSMYLCASSSARAQGRYEQYFGPGTRLTVT.

A few counts support this clone. This chain uses TRBV18 with TRBJ2-7; D possibly corresponds to TRBD1 (5 bases). Germline V gene data show CDR1 as KGHSH and CDR2 as LQKENI. CDR3 length: 13 amino acids. The V gene lost 2 bases and the J gene lost 3 bases, with 8 bases spanning the gap. Here the CDR3 reads CASSPGHLYEQYF. The CDR3 DNA reads TGTGCCAGCTCACCAGGACACCTCTACGAGCAGTACTTC.

The table lists this clone with a count of one. The genes are TRBV6-1 and TRBJ2-7; tentatively, D is TRBD2 (5 bases). Trimming left V 4 bases short and J 2 bases short, with 21 bases between. CDR1 and CDR2 (germline): MNHNS, SASEGT. The CDR3 has 17 amino acids. CDR3 residues: CASSGGFGRRGTYEQYF. Written as DNA, the CDR3 is TGTGCCAGCAGTGGAGGGTTTGGGAGACGGGGTACCTACGAGCAGTACTTC.

The chain has TRBV7-9 and TRBJ1-4; D is ambiguous. V lost 6 bases and J 3 bases, leaving 11 bases between the germline ends. The CDR3 is 14 residues long. The germline gives CDR1 SEHNR, CDR2 FQNEAQ (reference sequence). In DNA form, the CDR3 reads TGTGCCAGCAGTCCGGGGAGGGCTAATGAAAAACTGTTTTTT. It encodes CASSPGRANEKLFF.

V gene TRBV11-2 combines with J gene TRBJ2-1, with 7 positions matching TRBD1. The junction had 7 bases not matched to a gene; V was cut back by 5 bases and J by 9 bases. The CDR3 runs to 13 residues. The germline CDR1 and CDR2 sequences are SGHAT and FQNNGV. The CDR3 here is CASSPDRVGEQFF. The CDR3 nucleotides are TGTGCCAGCAGCCCCGACAGGGTTGGTGAGCAGTTCTTC.

This clone has a single count. The rearrangement joins TRBV29-1 to TRBJ1-1; 7 nucleotides match TRBD1. The CDR3 spans 16 residues. With 2 bases clipped from V and 2 bases from J, the junction kept 11 bases outside the gene matches. CDR1 SQVTM and CDR2 ANQGSEA come from the germline V gene. CDR3 protein: CSVERTFRDSNTEAFF. The CDR3 nucleotides are TGCAGCGTTGAACGTACTTTCCGGGACAGTAACACTGAAGCTTTCTTT.

Only one count was recorded for this clone. The genes are TRBV7-2 and TRBJ1-2; D uncertain. The CDR3 covers 13 residues. Per germline, CDR1 SGHTA and CDR2 FQGNSA. Between the trimmed V and J ends, which lost 2 bases and 3 bases, there was a span of 7 bases. CDR3 coding DNA: TGTGCCAGCAGCTTATCGAGGGACTATGGCTACACCTTC. Translated: CASSLSRDYGYTF.

The rearrangement joins TRBV28 to TRBJ1-5; the match to TRBD1 covers 8 bases. Looked up from germline, CDR1 is MDHEN and CDR2 is SYDVKM. J lost 1 base, V lost 3 bases, and 8 bases had no gene match. The CDR3 sequence is 17 residues long. The CDR3 region is CASSLWAGGGSNQPQHF. In DNA, the CDR3 is TGTGCCAGCAGTTTGTGGGCAGGGGGCGGAAGCAATCAGCCCCAGCATTTT.

The gene calls are TRBV19 and TRBJ1-5; the match to TRBD1 covers 10 bases. This CDR3 has 15 residues. Losses at the gene ends were 4 bases for V and 1 base for J; bases not matched to a gene: 1. CDR1 is LNHDA and CDR2 is SQIVND in the germline V gene (reference sequence). CDR3 sequence reads: CASSKTGGSNQPQHF. CDR3 sequence (DNA): TGTGCCAGTAGTAAGACAGGGGGCAGCAATCAGCCCCAGCATTTT.

The genes are TRBV7-2 and TRBJ2-7; D gene unclear. CDR3 length: 10 amino acids. Germline V lookup: CDR1 SGHTA, CDR2 FQGNSA. Trimming stripped 1 base from V and 6 bases from J, with 1 base between. The CDR3 DNA follows: TGTGCCAGCAGCTTAGTCGAGCAGTACTTC. Its protein product is CASSLVEQYF.

The chain recombines TRBV7-3 with TRBJ2-1; unclear D gene. Trimming removed 5 bases at V and 10 bases at J, with 15 bases between. Germline values: CDR1 SGHTA, CDR2 FQGTGA. The CDR3 has 13 residues. The CDR3 region has the DNA TGTGCCAGCAGCCTACCCCCTATCTACGAGCAGTTCTTC. It translates to CASSLPPIYEQFF.

The V call is TRBV14, the J call TRBJ2-3, with 7 bases fitting TRBD1. The CDR3 totals 16 residues. Germline V gene lookup returns CDR1 SGHDN and CDR2 FVKESK. With 4 bases clipped from V and 1 base from J, the junction kept 8 bases outside the gene matches. CDR3 sequence reads: CASSPKDRVGTDTQYF. The CDR3 DNA reads TGTGCCAGCAGCCCTAAAGACAGGGTGGGCACAGATACGCAGTATTTT.

J is TRBJ2-3 and V is TRBV5-1; D is ambiguous. V shed 0 bases and J shed 1 base, with 9 bases lying between them. From germline, CDR1 is SGHRS and CDR2 YFSETQ. CDR3 length equals 15 residues. The CDR3 spells CASSLEDGGTDTQYF. CDR3 coding DNA: TGCGCCAGCAGCTTGGAGGATGGGGGCACAGATACGCAGTATTTT.

This chain joins TRBV20-1 and TRBJ2-1; possible D gene TRBD2, 6 bases. The V gene's germline CDR1 is DFQATT and CDR2 SNEGSKA (reference sequence). This CDR3 contains 11 residues. V lost 7 bases to trimming and J lost 6 bases, with 10 bases between them. The CDR3 loop reads CSGSGFNEQFF. The DNA of the CDR3 is TGCAGTGGTAGCGGCTTCAATGAGCAGTTCTTC.

The V and J genes are TRBV28 and TRBJ1-2; D gene uncertain. Germline V gene sequence: CDR1 MDHEN, CDR2 SYDVKM. This CDR3 has 12 residues. V lost 3 bases to trimming and J lost 4 bases, with 6 bases between them. Written as DNA, the CDR3 is TGTGCCAGCAGTTTTAAAGGCTATGGCTACACCTTC. Its translation: CASSFKGYGYTF.

V is TRBV28 and J is TRBJ1-4, with a tentative D call TRBD1 (6 bases). V lost 4 bases and J lost 5, with 11 bases in between. This CDR3 has 14 amino acids. The V gene's germline CDR1 is MDHEN and CDR2 SYDVKM. The CDR3 is CASSSRQGNEKLFF. CDR3 bases: TGTGCCAGCAGTTCGAGGCAGGGGAATGAAAAACTGTTTTTT. Based on the CDR3 plus reference TRBV28 and TRBJ1-4, the full variable domain is DVKVTQSSRYLVKRTGEKVFLECVQDMDHENMFWYRQDPGLGLRLIYFSYDVKMKEKGDIPEGYSVSREKKERFSLILESASTNQTSMYLCASSSRQGNEKLFFGSGTQLSVL.

This chain uses TRBV2 with TRBJ2-5; D is perhaps TRBD2 (6 bases). V was trimmed by 6 bases and J by 5 bases, leaving 13 bases between them. The germline V gene encodes CDR1 SNHLY and CDR2 FYNNEI. The CDR3 has 13 amino acids. CDR3 amino acids: CASRAGRRETQYF. CDR3 in DNA: TGTGCCAGCAGGGCGGGAAGGAGGGAGACCCAGTACTTC.

The chain combines TRBV7-9 with TRBJ2-5; D perhaps matches TRBD1 (6 bases). Trimming pared 1 base from V and 3 bases from J, leaving 18 bases between. This CDR3 has 17 amino acids. CDR1 SEHNR and CDR2 FQNEAQ come from the germline V gene (reference sequence). The CDR3 loop reads CASSLVLGGLGKETQYF. CDR3 coding DNA: TGTGCCAGCAGCTTAGTTTTAGGGGGATTGGGGAAAGAGACCCAGTACTTC.

The chain has TRBV28 and TRBJ2-7; 10 positions match TRBD2. Germline CDR1 reads MDHEN; CDR2 reads SYDVKM. This CDR3 contains 16 residues. The J segment lost 6 bases and the V segment lost 8 bases, leaving 16 bases of the junction unmatched. CDR3 region: CASGRFLLAGVGEQYF. Here the CDR3 DNA reads TGTGCCAGCGGTCGATTCCTTCTAGCGGGAGTCGGCGAGCAGTACTTC.

The chain uses TRBV29-1 and TRBJ2-1, with 11 bases lining up with TRBD2. Germline values: CDR1 SQVTM, CDR2 ANQGSEA. After removal of 7 bases from V and 4 bases from J, the junction contained 6 bases not matched to a gene. The CDR3 length is 14 residues. The CDR3 region has the DNA TGCAGCGGGACCGGGACTAGCGGATACAATGAGCAGTTCTTC. Translating it yields CSGTGTSGYNEQFF.

The chain couples TRBV6-6 to TRBJ1-1; unclear D gene. V shed 2 bases and J shed 2 bases, with 15 bases lying between them. The CDR3 extends over 16 amino acids. Germline CDR1 is MNHNY and CDR2 is SVGAGI (reference sequence). The CDR3, as DNA: TGTGCCAGCAGTTACACCTTGGGCGTTCCTAACACTGAAGCTTTCTTT. Its translation: CASSYTLGVPNTEAFF.

J is TRBJ2-7 and V is TRBV10-3; D may correspond to TRBD1 or TRBD2 (5 bases each). The CDR3 has 13 residues. The germline V and J ends were trimmed by 4 bases and 0 bases, with 7 bases remaining between them. Germline values: CDR1 ENHRY, CDR2 SYGVKD. CDR3 in DNA: TGTGCCATCAGTGGGGGGAGCTCCTACGAGCAGTACTTC. Protein product: CAISGGSSYEQYF.

DNA for the CDR3: TGTGCCAGCAGCCAGGACCCCCATAGAACGGGGGAGCTGTTTTTT. This sequence encodes CASSQDPHRTGELFF. J is TRBJ2-2 and V is TRBV14; D ambiguous. The germline CDR1 and CDR2 sequences are SGHDN and FVKESK. This CDR3 contains 15 residues. Trimming took off 3 bases at V and 8 bases at J, with 16 bases between the two ends.

This sequence joins TRBV5-6 and TRBJ2-1, with 7 bases aligning to TRBD2. Germline CDR1 is SGHDT and CDR2 is YYEEEE. The trim removed 4 bases at V and 8 bases at J, leaving 18 bases unmatched. This CDR3 is 17 amino acids long. The CDR3 DNA sequence: TGTGCCAGCAGCCGCCTTCTCTCGGGAGGCCAGATGGATGAGCAGTTCTTC. Protein sequence: CASSRLLSGGQMDEQFF.